This TCR beta chain was sequenced during a study of cytomegalovirus exposure and HLA in healthy donors. Study-wide results and limits: It was shown in a later analysis that HLA-associated TCR beta chains were more clonally expanded than other, equally common chains. In a later analysis, several top co-occurrence clusters appeared linked to parvovirus B19, influenza, CMV and Epstein-Barr virus. A cluster of highly shared sequence variants was likely a sequencing artifact. In a later analysis, HLA-C alleles had the fewest associated TCRs, DRB1 alleles the most.

The CDR3 extends over 15 amino acids. V was clipped by 5 bases and J by 5 bases; unmatched bases: 9. Germline lookup yields CDR1 MNHEY and CDR2 SMNVEV (reference sequence). As regards this clone: What it binds is not known.

Use of 60 Vbeta and 13 Jbeta primers characterized the PCR. Only in-frame clones appear in the TCRdb table, and some are missing; sequencing was by immunoSEQ multiplex PCR. The sample yields some 200,000 clones, 82% seen once. The specimen was PBMCs. The TCR comes from a woman aged 40-49 years in good health and CMV-seronegative. The V call is TRBV27, the J call TRBJ1-1; 9 bases map to TRBD1. CDR3 sequence reads: CASSDRGNVRTEAFF. In DNA form, the CDR3 reads TGTGCCAGCAGTGACAGGGGGAATGTTAGAACTGAAGCTTTCTTT.